What follows are 25 T cell receptor beta chains derived from one specimen sequenced in a study of T cells in Graves' hyperthyroidism and ophthalmopathy. Amplification of TCR beta CDR3 regions was performed using RNA transcripts as template. First-round RT-PCR targeting the TCR CDR3 was performed with the HTBI primer set. TCRdb called the multiplex PCR reads again in MiXCR, with one record for every CDR3 protein. The sample holds 400,000 to 550,000 distinct CDR3 sequences, under 15% seen once. Sequencing was done on a sample of blood. The receptors here all came from a woman under 30 with Graves' hyperthyroidism.

This chain connects TRBV11-3 to TRBJ2-2, with 7 nucleotides matching TRBD1. Per germline, CDR1 SGHNT and CDR2 YENEEA. The CDR3 runs to 16 residues. With V trimmed by 5 bases and J by 2 bases, 8 bases remained unmatched. The CDR3 DNA reads TGTGCCAGCAGCCCTAGACAGGGAACTAACACCGGGGAGCTGTTTTTT. It codes for CASSPRQGTNTGELFF.

At least ten counts were recorded for this clonotype. CDR3 amino acids: CASSPGTGTGETEAFF. The CDR3 DNA reads TGCGCCAGCAGCCCCGGGACAGGAACCGGAGAAACTGAAGCTTTCTTT. The chain carries TRBV5-1 and TRBJ1-1, with TRBD1 matching 8 bases. Germline trimming cut 4 bases from V and 5 bases from J; bases unmatched to any gene: 13. In germline, CDR1 is SGHRS, CDR2 YFSETQ. The CDR3 extends over 16 amino acids.

Concerning this clonotype: A clone one base away is much larger, so this may be a read error. In this CDR3 the conserved last residue, phenylalanine or tryptophan, is missing, so a read error is likely. V gene TRBV6-2 or TRBV6-3 combines with J gene TRBJ1-1; no clear D. CDR1 and CDR2 from the germline V gene are MNHEY and SVGEGT. The CDR3 sequence is 12 residues long. Trimming took 6 bases from V and 7 from J, leaving 12 bases between them. The CDR3 loop is CASSPVDREAFL. The CDR3 DNA sequence: TGTGCCAGCAGCCCGGTTGACCGTGAAGCTTTCCTT.

This clonotype was observed at least ten times. The chain links TRBV11-2 to TRBJ1-2; D is perhaps TRBD1 (6 bases). V gave up 5 bases and J gave up 8 bases, with 12 bases separating them. The CDR3 loop spans 12 amino acids. The germline gives CDR1 SGHAT, CDR2 FQNNGV. CDR3 nucleotide sequence: TGTGCCAGCAGCCCTGGACAGCGAGGCTACACCTTC. Translating it yields CASSPGQRGYTF.

For this clonotype: Because it lacks the conserved phenylalanine or tryptophan at the end, this CDR3 is likely a read error. V usage is TRBV12-3 or TRBV12-4 and J usage is TRBJ2-2; the D gene is possibly TRBD2 (7 bases). V lost 5 bases to trimming and J lost 6 bases, with 16 bases between them. CDR3 size: 15 residues. The CDR3 protein is CASSRRGRGSGELFV. CDR3 bases: TGTGCCAGCAGTCGACGGGGGCGGGGGTCCGGGGAGCTGTTTGTT.

This clonotype has a count of ten or more. V gene TRBV30 combines with J gene TRBJ2-3; 13 bases line up with TRBD2. This CDR3 is built from 15 residues. V was clipped by 2 bases and J by 4 bases; unmatched bases: 3. Germline V gives CDR1 GTSNPN, CDR2 SVGIG (reference sequence). The CDR3 region has the DNA TGTGCCTGGAGTCGGACTAGCGGGGGTCCAGATACGCAGTATTTT. This sequence encodes CAWSRTSGGPDTQYF.

Details on this clonotype: This may stem from a read error, because a much larger clone lies one nucleotide away. The chain combines TRBV12-3 or TRBV12-4 with TRBJ2-7; possible D gene TRBD1, 6 bases. V was pared by 5 bases and J by 5 bases, with 10 bases between. The length of the CDR3 is 12 residues. CDR3 loop: CASSRQVHEQYF. The CDR3 DNA reads TGTGCCAGCAGTAGACAGGTCCACGAGCAGTACTTC.

This clonotype was observed many times. The chain employs TRBV7-9 and TRBJ1-4; D call uncertain. This CDR3 comprises 13 residues. Germline CDR1 reads SEHNR; CDR2 reads FQNEAQ (reference sequence). V was cut by 8 bases and J by 3 bases, with 10 bases left in between. In DNA form, the CDR3 reads TGTGCCAGCCGAGGGTACCCTAATGAAAAACTGTTTTTT. Amino acids: CASRGYPNEKLFF.

The chain combines TRBV30 with TRBJ1-1, with no clear D. V lost 4 bases and J 0 bases, leaving 12 bases between the germline ends. Germline V lookup: CDR1 GTSNPN, CDR2 SVGIG (reference sequence). This CDR3 comprises 14 residues. CDR3 sequence (DNA): TGTGCCTGGATGCGCGGAAGGGTGAACACTGAAGCTTTCTTT. Residues: CAWMRGRVNTEAFF.

Ten or more counts support this clonotype. The chain uses TRBV20-1 and TRBJ2-1; 10 bases align to TRBD2. After removal of 5 bases from V and 8 bases from J, the junction contained 12 bases not matched to a gene. The CDR3 covers 15 residues. CDR1 DFQATT and CDR2 SNEGSKA come from the germline V gene (reference sequence). The CDR3 is CSAGSPSGSTYEQFF. The CDR3 DNA sequence: TGCAGTGCTGGATCACCTAGCGGGAGTACGTATGAGCAGTTCTTC.

This clonotype showed up many times. This chain joins TRBV12-3 or TRBV12-4 and TRBJ2-3, with 10 bases that match TRBD2. The CDR3 runs to 17 residues. V shed 3 bases and J 7 bases; nucleotides not matched to a gene: 13. The CDR3 region has the DNA TGTGCCAGCAGTTTTGGGCCTGCTAGCGGGAGAGCCAATACGCAGTATTTT. It translates to CASSFGPASGRANTQYF.

This clonotype was seen a handful of times. This chain connects TRBV5-1 to TRBJ2-1; TRBD2 aligns across 8 bases. This CDR3 contains 15 residues. Germline V gene data show CDR1 as SGHRS and CDR2 as YFSETQ. J was trimmed by 8 bases and V by 2 bases; bases with no gene match: 9. As DNA, the CDR3 is TGCGCCAGCAGCTTTAGGCAGCGGGAGAAGGATGAGCAGTTCTTC. It specifies CASSFRQREKDEQFF.

This clonotype has a count of ten or more. The chain uses TRBV6-2 or TRBV6-3 and TRBJ2-2; TRBD2 is a possible D gene (5 bases). The germline V gene has CDR1 MNHEY and CDR2 SVGEGT. The CDR3 has 14 residues. Trimming removed 10 bases from V and 4 bases from J, with 16 bases in between. The CDR3 region is CAITRARVTGELFF. In DNA form, the CDR3 reads TGTGCCATAACTCGGGCGAGGGTCACCGGGGAGCTGTTTTTT.

This clonotype was counted a few times. The V and J genes are TRBV5-6 and TRBJ1-1, with a tentative D call TRBD1 (5 bases). V lost 0 bases to trimming and J lost 2 bases, with 14 bases between them. This CDR3 has 16 amino acids. Germline V gene data show CDR1 as SGHDT and CDR2 as YYEEEE. In nucleotides, the CDR3 is TGTGCCAGCAGCTTGGCCATGAGACAGTTTAACACTGAAGCTTTCTTT. It is translated as CASSLAMRQFNTEAFF.

This chain connects TRBV4-2 to TRBJ1-2, with D possibly being TRBD1 (6 bases). This CDR3 region has 15 residues. With 0 bases removed from V and 6 bases from J, the gap between germline ends came to 14 bases. The V gene's germline CDR1 is LGHNA and CDR2 YNFKEQ. The CDR3: CASSQEGPGEDGYTF. The CDR3 region has the DNA TGTGCCAGCAGCCAAGAAGGTCCAGGGGAGGATGGCTACACCTTC.

This clonotype was counted at least ten times. The chain joins TRBV7-3 to TRBJ2-2; 12 bases fit TRBD2. V was clipped by 4 bases and J by 0 bases; unmatched bases: 9. Per the germline V gene, CDR1 is SGHTA and CDR2 is FQGTGA. The CDR3 contains 19 residues. In DNA form, the CDR3 reads TGTGCCAGCAGCTCCACCGGACTAGCGGGAAGAACGAACACCGGGGAGCTGTTTTTT. Protein: CASSSTGLAGRTNTGELFF.

The rearrangement joins TRBV5-6 to TRBJ2-7, with 7 bases identical to TRBD2. The CDR3 has 14 residues. CDR1 is SGHDT and CDR2 is YYEEEE in the germline V gene. The junction had 6 bases not matched to a gene; V was cut back by 4 bases and J by 2 bases. The CDR3 reads CASSAGLGAYEQYV. The CDR3 DNA sequence: TGTGCCAGCAGCGCAGGACTAGGAGCCTACGAGCAGTACGTC.

The V gene is TRBV3-1, the J gene TRBJ1-2; D is unresolved. From germline, CDR1 is LGHDT and CDR2 YNNKEL (reference sequence). CDR3 length: 15 amino acids. V lost 1 base and J lost 2, with 11 bases in between. This CDR3 reads CASSQVEMSNYGYTF. DNA for the CDR3: TGTGCCAGCAGCCAAGTCGAAATGAGCAACTATGGCTACACCTTC.

This clonotype was detected many times. The chain couples TRBV3-1 to TRBJ2-3; 9 positions agree with TRBD2. V was pared by 0 bases and J by 5 bases, with 9 bases of the junction left unmatched. The germline CDR1 and CDR2 sequences are LGHDT and YNNKEL (reference sequence). This CDR3 spans 17 amino acids. For the CDR3, the DNA is TGTGCCAGCAGCCAAGATGACGCGGGAGGGCCTGGAGATACGCAGTATTTT. It encodes CASSQDDAGGPGDTQYF.

In its sample, this clonotype was seen many times. The V gene is TRBV12-3 or TRBV12-4, the J gene TRBJ2-6, with 9 bases fitting TRBD2. With V trimmed by 2 bases and J by 0 bases, 8 bases remained unmatched. The CDR3 length is 19 residues. The CDR3 is CASSLKRGLAFSGANVLTF. CDR3 bases: TGTGCCAGCAGTTTAAAAAGGGGACTAGCCTTCTCTGGGGCCAACGTCCTGACTTTC.

The CDR3 region has the DNA TGTGCCAGCAGCGTGGGGACAGGGTCGAGCAATGAGCAGTTCTTC. Translation gives CASSVGTGSSNEQFF. The rearrangement links TRBV9 to TRBJ2-1, with TRBD1 identical over 9 bases. The germline CDR1 and CDR2 sequences are SGDLS and YYNGEE. V lost 2 bases, J lost 6 bases, and 6 bases stayed unmatched. CDR3 length equals 15 residues.

This clonotype appeared a few times. The chain is built from TRBV29-1 and TRBJ1-1; D is unresolved. CDR1 and CDR2 (germline): SQVTM, ANQGSEA. This CDR3 comprises 14 residues. V was shortened by 8 bases and J by 4 bases, with 20 bases between the two germline ends. The CDR3 is CSITRAAVGTEAFF. Written as DNA, the CDR3 is TGCAGCATAACTCGAGCTGCCGTGGGCACTGAAGCTTTCTTT.

Comment on this clonotype: At one of its ends the junction is not consistent with the germline gene, which may arise from a read error. The rearrangement joins TRBV20-1 to TRBJ2-7; D is undetermined. This CDR3 is built from 12 residues. Looked up from germline, CDR1 is DFQATT and CDR2 is SNEGSKA (reference sequence). Here the CDR3 reads CSASGSSHEQYF. DNA of the CDR3: TGCAGTGCTAGCGGAAGCTCCCACGAGCAGTACTTC.

This clonotype was seen repeatedly, ten times or more. The rearrangement uses TRBV5-1 and TRBJ2-3; D is unclear. V lost 0 bases and J lost 5, with 10 bases in between. The CDR3 is 14 residues long. Germline CDR1 is SGHRS and CDR2 is YFSETQ. The CDR3, as DNA: TGCGCCAGCAGCTTGGATTCCGGGCAAGATACGCAGTATTTT. Amino acid sequence: CASSLDSGQDTQYF.

This clonotype was counted many times. V and J are TRBV6-1 and TRBJ2-5; 7 bases agree with TRBD1. This CDR3 is built from 14 residues. Unmatched junction bases numbered 5, after V lost 7 bases and J lost 0 bases. Germline V CDR1 and CDR2: MNHNS, SASEGT. This CDR3 reads CASKTGTDQETQYF. CDR3 bases: TGTGCCAGCAAAACTGGGACAGACCAAGAGACCCAGTACTTC.